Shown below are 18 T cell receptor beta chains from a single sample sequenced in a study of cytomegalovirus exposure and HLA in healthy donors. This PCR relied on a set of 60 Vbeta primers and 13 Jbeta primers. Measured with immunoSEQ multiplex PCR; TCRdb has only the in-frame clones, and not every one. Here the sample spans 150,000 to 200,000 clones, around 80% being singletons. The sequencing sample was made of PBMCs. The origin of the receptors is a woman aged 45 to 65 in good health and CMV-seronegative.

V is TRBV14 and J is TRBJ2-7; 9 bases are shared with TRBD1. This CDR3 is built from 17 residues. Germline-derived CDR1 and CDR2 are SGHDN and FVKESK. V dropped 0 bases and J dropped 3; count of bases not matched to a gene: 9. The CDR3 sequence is CASSQDRGQGAIYEQYF. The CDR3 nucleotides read TGTGCCAGCAGCCAAGATAGGGGACAGGGCGCAATCTACGAGCAGTACTTC.

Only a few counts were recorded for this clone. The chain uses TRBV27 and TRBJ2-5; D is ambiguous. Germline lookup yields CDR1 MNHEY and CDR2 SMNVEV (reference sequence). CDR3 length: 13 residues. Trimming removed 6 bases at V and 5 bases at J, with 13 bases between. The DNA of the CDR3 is TGTGCCAGCAGCCTGGGCCTCTGGGAGACCCAGTACTTC. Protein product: CASSLGLWETQYF.

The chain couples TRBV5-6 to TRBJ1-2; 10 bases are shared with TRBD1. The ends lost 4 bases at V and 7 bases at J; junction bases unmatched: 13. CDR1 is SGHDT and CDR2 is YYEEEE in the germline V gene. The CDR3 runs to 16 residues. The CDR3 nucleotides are TGTGCCAGCAGCACCCCGGGACAGGGGTTCGGCGGTGGCTACACCTTC. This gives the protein CASSTPGQGFGGGYTF. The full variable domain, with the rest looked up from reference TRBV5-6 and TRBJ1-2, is DAGVTQSPTHLIKTRGQQVTLRCSPKSGHDTVSWYQQALGQGPQFIFQYYEEEERQRGNFPDRFSGHQFPNYSSELNVNALLLGDSALYLCASSTPGQGFGGGYTFGSGTRLTVV.

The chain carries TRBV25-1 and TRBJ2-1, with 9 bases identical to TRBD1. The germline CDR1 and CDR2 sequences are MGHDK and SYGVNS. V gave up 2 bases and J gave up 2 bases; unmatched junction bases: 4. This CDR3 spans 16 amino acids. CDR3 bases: TGTGCCAGCAGTGAACTGACAGGGGGGGCCTACAATGAGCAGTTCTTC. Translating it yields CASSELTGGAYNEQFF. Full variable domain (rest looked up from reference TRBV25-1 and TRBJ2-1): EADIYQTPRYLVIGTGKKITLECSQTMGHDKMYWYQQDPGMELHLIHYSYGVNSTEKGDLSSESTVSRIRTEHFPLTLESARPSHTSQYLCASSELTGGAYNEQFFGPGTRLTVL.

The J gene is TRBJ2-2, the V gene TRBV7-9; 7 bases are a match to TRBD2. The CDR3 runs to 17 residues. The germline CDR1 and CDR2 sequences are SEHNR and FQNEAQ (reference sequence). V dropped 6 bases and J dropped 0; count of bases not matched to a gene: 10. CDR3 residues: CASRAQVGRTNTGELFF. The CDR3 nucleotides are TGTGCCAGCAGGGCGCAGGTCGGGAGGACGAACACCGGGGAGCTGTTTTTT. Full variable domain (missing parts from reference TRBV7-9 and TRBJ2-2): DTGVSQNPRHKITKRGQNVTFRCDPISEHNRLYWYRQTLGQGPEFLTYFQNEAQLEKSRLLSDRFSAERPKGSFSTLEIQRTEQGDSAMYLCASRAQVGRTNTGELFFGEGSRLTVL.

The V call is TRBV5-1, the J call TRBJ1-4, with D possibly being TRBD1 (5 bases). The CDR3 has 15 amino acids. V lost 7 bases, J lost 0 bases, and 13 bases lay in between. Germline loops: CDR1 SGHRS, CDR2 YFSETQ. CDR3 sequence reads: CASRQNLATNEKLFF. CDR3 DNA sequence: TGCGCCAGCCGACAGAACCTCGCAACTAATGAAAAACTGTTTTTT. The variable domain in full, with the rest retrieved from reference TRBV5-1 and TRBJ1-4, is KAGVTQTPRYLIKTRGQQVTLSCSPISGHRSVSWYQQTPGQGLQFLFEYFSETQRNKGNFPGRFSGRQFSNSRSEMNVSTLELGDSALYLCASRQNLATNEKLFFGSGTQLSVL.

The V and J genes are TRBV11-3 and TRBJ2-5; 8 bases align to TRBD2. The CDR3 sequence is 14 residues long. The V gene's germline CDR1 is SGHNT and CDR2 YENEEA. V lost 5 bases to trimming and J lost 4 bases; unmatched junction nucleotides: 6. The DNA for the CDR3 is TGTGCCAGCAGCCCTGGGACTAGAGGAGAGACCCAGTACTTC. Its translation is CASSPGTRGETQYF.

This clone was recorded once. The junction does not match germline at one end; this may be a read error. The CDR3 coding sequence is TGTTCCAGCAGCTCGACCTCTCTTGGGGGGACGAACACTGAAGCTTTCTTT. Translation: CSSSSTSLGGTNTEAFF. The chain carries TRBV7-9 and TRBJ1-1; a weak D match, TRBD1 (5 bases). Germline loops: CDR1 SEHNR, CDR2 FQNEAQ (reference sequence). This CDR3 region has 17 residues.

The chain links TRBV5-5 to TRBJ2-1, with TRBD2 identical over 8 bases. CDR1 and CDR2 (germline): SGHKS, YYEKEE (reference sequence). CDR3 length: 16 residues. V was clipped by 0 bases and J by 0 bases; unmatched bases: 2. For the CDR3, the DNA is TGTGCCAGCAGCTTGGGACTAGCGAGCTCCTACAATGAGCAGTTCTTC. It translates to CASSLGLASSYNEQFF.

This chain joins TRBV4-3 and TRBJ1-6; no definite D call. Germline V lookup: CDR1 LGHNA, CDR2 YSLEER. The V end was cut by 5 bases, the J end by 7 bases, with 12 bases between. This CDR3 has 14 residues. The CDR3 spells CASSSRSLNSPLHF. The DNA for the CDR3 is TGCGCCAGCAGCTCGCGGAGCTTGAATTCACCCCTCCACTTT.

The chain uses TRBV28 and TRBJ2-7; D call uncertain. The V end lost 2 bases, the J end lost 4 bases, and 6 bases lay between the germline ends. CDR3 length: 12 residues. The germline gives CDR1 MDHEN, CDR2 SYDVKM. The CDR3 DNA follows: TGTGCCAGCAGTTTAACACAGTACGAGCAGTACTTC. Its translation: CASSLTQYEQYF.

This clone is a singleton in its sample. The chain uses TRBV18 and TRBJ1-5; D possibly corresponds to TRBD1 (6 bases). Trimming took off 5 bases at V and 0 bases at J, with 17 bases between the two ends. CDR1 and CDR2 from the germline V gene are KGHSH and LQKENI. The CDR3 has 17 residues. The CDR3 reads CASSTRDTRYSNQPQHF. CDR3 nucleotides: TGTGCCAGCTCAACCCGGGACACGCGATATAGCAATCAGCCCCAGCATTTT.

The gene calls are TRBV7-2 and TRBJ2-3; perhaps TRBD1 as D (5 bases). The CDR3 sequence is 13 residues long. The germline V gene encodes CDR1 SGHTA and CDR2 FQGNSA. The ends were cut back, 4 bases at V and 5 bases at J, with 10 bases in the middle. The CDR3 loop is CASSSRVGDTQYF. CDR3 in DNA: TGTGCCAGCAGCTCCAGGGTTGGAGATACGCAGTATTTT.

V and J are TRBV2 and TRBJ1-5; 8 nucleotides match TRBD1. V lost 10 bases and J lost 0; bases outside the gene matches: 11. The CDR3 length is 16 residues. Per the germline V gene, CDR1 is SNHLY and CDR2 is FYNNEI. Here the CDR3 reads CATGRTGPVSNQPQHF. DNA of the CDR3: TGTGCCACCGGGAGGACAGGGCCGGTTAGCAATCAGCCCCAGCATTTT.

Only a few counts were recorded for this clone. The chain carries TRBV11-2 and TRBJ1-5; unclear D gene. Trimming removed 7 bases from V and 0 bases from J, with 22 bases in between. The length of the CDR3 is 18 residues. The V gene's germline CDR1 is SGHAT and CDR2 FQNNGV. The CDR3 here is CASKKIGRVPYSNQPQHF. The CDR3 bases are TGTGCCAGCAAAAAGATTGGGCGGGTGCCATATAGCAATCAGCCCCAGCATTTT.

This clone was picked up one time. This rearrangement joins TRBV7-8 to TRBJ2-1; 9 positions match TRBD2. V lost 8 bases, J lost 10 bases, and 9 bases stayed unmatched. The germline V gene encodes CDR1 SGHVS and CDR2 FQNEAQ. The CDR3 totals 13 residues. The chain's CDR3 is CASGEREEGEQFF. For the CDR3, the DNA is TGTGCCAGCGGAGAGCGGGAGGAGGGGGAGCAGTTCTTC. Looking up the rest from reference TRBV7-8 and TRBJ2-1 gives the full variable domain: GAGVSQSPRYKVAKRGQDVALRCDPISGHVSLFWYQQALGQGPEFLTYFQNEAQLDKSGLPSDRFFAERPEGSVSTLKIQRTQQEDSAVYLCASGEREEGEQFFGPGTRLTVL.

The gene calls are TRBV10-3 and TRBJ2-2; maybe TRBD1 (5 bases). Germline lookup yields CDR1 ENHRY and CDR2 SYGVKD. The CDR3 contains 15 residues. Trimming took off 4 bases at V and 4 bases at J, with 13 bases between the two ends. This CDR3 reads CAISGRTTPTGELFF. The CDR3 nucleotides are TGTGCCATCAGTGGTAGGACAACCCCCACCGGGGAGCTGTTTTTT.

The CDR3, as DNA: TGTGCCAGCACCCGAGTCCCTCCCTACGAGCAGTACTTC. It translates to CASTRVPPYEQYF. The chain employs TRBV28 and TRBJ2-7; no definite D call. With 7 bases removed from V and 2 bases from J, the gap between germline ends came to 12 bases. The CDR3 spans 13 residues. Looked up from germline, CDR1 is MDHEN and CDR2 is SYDVKM.